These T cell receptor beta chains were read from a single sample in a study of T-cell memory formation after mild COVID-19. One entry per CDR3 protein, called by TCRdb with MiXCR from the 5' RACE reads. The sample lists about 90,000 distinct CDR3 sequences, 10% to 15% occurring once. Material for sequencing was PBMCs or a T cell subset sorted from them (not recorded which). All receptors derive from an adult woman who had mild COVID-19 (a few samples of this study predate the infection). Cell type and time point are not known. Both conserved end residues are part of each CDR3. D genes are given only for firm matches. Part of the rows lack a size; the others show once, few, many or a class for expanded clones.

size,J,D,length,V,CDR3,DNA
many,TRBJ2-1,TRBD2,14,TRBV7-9,CAVSLAGAYNEQFF,TGTGCCGTCTCACTAGCGGGCGCCTACAATGAGCAGTTCTTC
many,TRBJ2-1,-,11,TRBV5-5,CASSLGYEQFF,TGTGCCAGCAGCCTCGGGTATGAGCAGTTCTTC
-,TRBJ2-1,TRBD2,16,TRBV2,CASIVSRTSDFNEQFF,TGTGCCAGCATAGTTAGTAGGACTAGTGATTTCAATGAGCAGTTCTTC
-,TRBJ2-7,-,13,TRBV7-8,CASSEGPSYEQYF,TGTGCCAGCAGCGAGGGACCCTCCTACGAGCAGTACTTC
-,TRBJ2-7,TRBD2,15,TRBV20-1,CSASVGSGVHYEQYF,TGCAGTGCTAGCGTAGGTAGCGGGGTCCACTACGAGCAGTACTTC
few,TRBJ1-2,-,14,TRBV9,CASSVSSALYGYTF,TGTGCCAGCAGCGTATCGTCGGCCCTCTATGGCTACACCTTC
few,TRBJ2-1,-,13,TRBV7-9,CASSLALRDEQFF,TGTGCCAGCAGCTTAGCGCTGCGCGATGAGCAGTTCTTC
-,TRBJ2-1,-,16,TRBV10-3,CAISESRTVPYNEQFF,TGTGCCATCAGTGAGTCGAGGACCGTCCCGTACAATGAGCAGTTCTTC
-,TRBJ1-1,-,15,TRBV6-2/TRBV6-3,CASSHRALMNTEAFF,TGTGCCAGCAGTCACCGGGCCCTAATGAACACTGAAGCTTTCTTT
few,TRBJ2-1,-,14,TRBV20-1,CSASVPSSYNEQFF,TGCAGTGCTAGCGTCCCGAGCTCCTACAATGAGCAGTTCTTC